These 28 T cell receptor beta chains were all obtained from the same sample, sequenced in a study of blood T cell repertoires in COVID-19. Generated by immunoSEQ multiplex PCR, the TCRdb table keeps only in-frame clones and is missing some. In the table there are roughly 280,000 clones, around 90% of which are singletons. Sequenced input: peripheral blood. These receptors all come from a woman aged 55-70 years with COVID-19, enrolled during active disease.

This clone has more than one count but fewer than ten. The chain has TRBV5-1 and TRBJ1-1; D may be TRBD1 (6 bases). Trimming removed 6 bases from V and 1 base from J, with 16 bases in between. CDR3 length: 15 residues. From germline, CDR1 is SGHRS and CDR2 YFSETQ. DNA for the CDR3: TGCGCCAGCACTTCGTCACGACAGGAGAACACTGAAGCTTTCTTT. Its protein product is CASTSSRQENTEAFF.

The chain uses TRBV5-8 and TRBJ1-5; D gene ambiguous. The V gene's germline CDR1 is SGHTS and CDR2 YDEGEE. V was shortened by 4 bases and J by 4 bases, with 15 bases between the two germline ends. The CDR3 has 15 amino acids. This chain's CDR3 is CASSGRAVLNQPQHF. The CDR3 DNA sequence: TGTGCCAGCAGCGGGAGGGCGGTACTAAATCAGCCCCAGCATTTT.

This chain joins TRBV5-1 and TRBJ2-4; 10 nucleotides align to TRBD1. Germline CDR1 SGHRS, CDR2 YFSETQ. The CDR3 loop spans 14 amino acids. The J segment lost 7 bases and the V segment lost 4 bases, leaving 5 bases of the junction unmatched. The CDR3 sequence: CASSVPGQGNIQYF. CDR3 nucleotides: TGCGCCAGCAGCGTTCCGGGACAGGGGAACATTCAGTACTTC. The variable domain in full, with the rest retrieved from reference TRBV5-1 and TRBJ2-4, is KAGVTQTPRYLIKTRGQQVTLSCSPISGHRSVSWYQQTPGQGLQFLFEYFSETQRNKGNFPGRFSGRQFSNSRSEMNVSTLELGDSALYLCASSVPGQGNIQYFGAGTRLSVL.

V gene TRBV6-6 combines with J gene TRBJ1-6, with D possibly being TRBD1 (5 bases). V lost 2 bases and J lost 4, with 9 bases in between. Germline V gives CDR1 MNHNY, CDR2 SVGAGI (reference sequence). This CDR3 spans 15 amino acids. CDR3 amino acids: CASSYLRQYNSPLHF. In nucleotides, the CDR3 is TGTGCCAGCAGTTACCTGCGACAGTATAATTCACCCCTCCACTTT.

V and J are TRBV5-1 and TRBJ2-3; 13 bases line up with TRBD2. Trimming at V came to 3 bases and at J to 4 bases, leaving 2 bases not matched to a gene. CDR1 is SGHRS, CDR2 YFSETQ, per germline. This CDR3 is built from 15 residues. In DNA, the CDR3 is TGCGCCAGCAGCTCGGGACTAGCGGGATCAGATACGCAGTATTTT. Translated, it gives CASSSGLAGSDTQYF.

V and J are TRBV5-4 and TRBJ2-5; 14 bases fit TRBD2. The V segment lost 2 bases and the J segment 4 bases; nucleotides outside the gene matches: 7. This CDR3 is built from 17 residues. Germline V gives CDR1 SGHNT, CDR2 YYREEE (reference sequence). CDR3 region: CASSLGLAGGRGETQYF. CDR3 in DNA: TGTGCCAGCAGCTTAGGACTAGCGGGAGGTCGGGGAGAGACCCAGTACTTC.

The chain is built from TRBV29-1 and TRBJ1-2, with 7 positions matching TRBD1. The V gene's germline CDR1 is SQVTM and CDR2 ANQGSEA. The V segment lost 5 bases and the J segment 4 bases; nucleotides outside the gene matches: 4. The CDR3 consists of 12 residues. Written as DNA, the CDR3 is TGCAGCGTTTTGACAGGGAGCTATGGCTACACCTTC. This translates into CSVLTGSYGYTF.

The chain combines TRBV19 with TRBJ1-1, with D tentatively TRBD1 (5 bases). CDR1 and CDR2 from the germline V gene are LNHDA and SQIVND (reference sequence). The germline V and J ends were trimmed by 9 bases and 2 bases, with 16 bases remaining between them. The CDR3 is 14 residues long. CDR3: CASQMGRVNTEAFF. The CDR3 coding sequence is TGTGCCAGCCAAATGGGCAGGGTTAACACTGAAGCTTTCTTT.

In nucleotides, the CDR3 is TGTGCCAGCTCACACGGCGCGGGAGGGTCCTACAATGAGCAGTTCTTC. Protein: CASSHGAGGSYNEQFF. V and J are TRBV18 and TRBJ2-1; 9 bases map to TRBD2. Germline V lookup: CDR1 KGHSH, CDR2 LQKENI. The V gene end was trimmed by 4 bases and the J gene end by 1 base; junction bases not matched to a gene: 5. This CDR3 is built from 16 residues.

This clone showed up just once. The chain recombines TRBV29-1 with TRBJ1-2; 7 bases are shared with TRBD1. The CDR3 sequence is 13 residues long. V lost 6 bases and J lost 3; bases outside the gene matches: 7. CDR1 and CDR2 from the germline V gene are SQVTM and ANQGSEA. Here the CDR3 DNA reads TGCAGCGTGGCGACAGGGTTTGACTATGGCTACACCTTC. It specifies CSVATGFDYGYTF.

The rearrangement links TRBV7-7 to TRBJ2-5, with D unclear. In germline, CDR1 is SSHAT, CDR2 FNYEAQ (reference sequence). Deletions cut 5 bases from V and 0 bases from J, with 10 bases between. CDR3 length: 14 residues. CDR3 in amino acids: CASSQQPNQETQYF. The DNA of the CDR3 is TGTGCCAGCAGCCAACAGCCAAACCAAGAGACCCAGTACTTC.

CDR3: CASSLGGLAGEQFF. Here the CDR3 DNA reads TGTGCCAGCAGCTTAGGAGGACTAGCGGGAGAGCAGTTCTTC. The chain recombines TRBV7-3 with TRBJ2-1; 12 positions match TRBD2. The germline gives CDR1 SGHTA, CDR2 FQGTGA. This CDR3 is built from 14 residues. The V gene end was trimmed by 2 bases and the J gene end by 10 bases; junction bases not matched to a gene: 3.

The chain recombines TRBV4-1 with TRBJ1-2; D ambiguous. In germline, CDR1 is MGHRA, CDR2 YSYEKL. The CDR3 totals 15 residues. V lost 0 bases to trimming and J lost 2 bases, with 10 bases between them. CDR3 sequence reads: CASSQDRVANYGYTF. CDR3 DNA sequence: TGCGCCAGCAGCCAAGATCGGGTTGCCAACTATGGCTACACCTTC.

The table lists this clone with a count of one. This chain links TRBV5-4 with TRBJ2-7; the match to TRBD2 covers 14 bases. Germline V gene sequence: CDR1 SGHNT, CDR2 YYREEE (reference sequence). J gave up 6 bases and V 4 bases, and 6 bases lay outside the gene matches. This CDR3 region has 15 residues. The CDR3 spells CASSIGTSGRLEQYF. The DNA for the CDR3 is TGTGCCAGCAGCATAGGGACTAGCGGGAGACTCGAGCAGTACTTC.

V gene TRBV5-1 combines with J gene TRBJ2-7; D perhaps matches TRBD2 (5 bases). V gave up 4 bases and J gave up 2 bases, with 16 bases separating them. Germline CDR1 SGHRS, CDR2 YFSETQ. The CDR3 loop spans 15 amino acids. In nucleotides, the CDR3 is TGCGCCAGCAGCGGAATGAGAGGGTTTGCCTACGAGCAGTACTTC. Translation: CASSGMRGFAYEQYF.

The CDR3 reads CASSLQGNWNSPLHF. DNA of the CDR3: TGTGCCAGCAGCTTGCAGGGTAATTGGAATTCACCCCTCCACTTT. The rearrangement joins TRBV5-4 to TRBJ1-6; the D gene is possibly TRBD1 (5 bases). Germline CDR1 SGHNT, CDR2 YYREEE (reference sequence). The CDR3 runs 15 residues. The V end was cut by 1 base, the J end by 7 bases, with 12 bases between.

The V call is TRBV21-1, the J call TRBJ2-2; the table gives TRBD1 as D, unverified against the DNA. TRBV21-1 is an annotated pseudogene. This CDR3 region has 15 residues. The CDR3 DNA is TGTGCCAGCAGCGGGGGACAGGGAGACACCGGGGAGCTGTTTTTT. This codes for CASSGGQGDTGELFF.

The V and J genes are TRBV4-2 and TRBJ2-4, with D unresolved. Trimming removed 0 bases at V and 3 bases at J, with 12 bases between. Germline V gives CDR1 LGHNA, CDR2 YNFKEQ. The CDR3 contains 16 residues. The CDR3 DNA is TGTGCCAGCAGCCAAGATCGGAGCGAAGACAAAAACATTCAGTACTTC. Its translation is CASSQDRSEDKNIQYF.

The chain recombines TRBV30 with TRBJ1-2; D might be TRBD1 (5 bases). Germline CDR1 reads GTSNPN; CDR2 reads SVGIG (reference sequence). The CDR3 is 13 residues long. The V end lost 6 bases, the J end lost 2 bases, and 13 bases lay between the germline ends. The CDR3: CACHTPGNYGYTF. As DNA, the CDR3 is TGTGCCTGCCACACCCCAGGGAACTATGGCTACACCTTC.

The rearrangement uses TRBV5-1 and TRBJ1-6, with 7 positions matching TRBD1. The V and J ends lost 2 bases and 10 bases, in that order; junction bases with no gene match: 9. CDR3 length equals 15 residues. Germline lookup yields CDR1 SGHRS and CDR2 YFSETQ. Here the CDR3 DNA reads TGCGCCAGCAGCTTTGGGACAGCTCTAGAGTCACCCCTCCACTTT. Its protein product is CASSFGTALESPLHF. Based on the CDR3 plus reference TRBV5-1 and TRBJ1-6, the full variable domain is KAGVTQTPRYLIKTRGQQVTLSCSPISGHRSVSWYQQTPGQGLQFLFEYFSETQRNKGNFPGRFSGRQFSNSRSEMNVSTLELGDSALYLCASSFGTALESPLHFGNGTRLTVT.

The chain links TRBV28 to TRBJ2-1, with 10 bases lining up with TRBD2. Germline V lookup: CDR1 MDHEN, CDR2 SYDVKM. This CDR3 comprises 14 residues. V lost 5 bases, J lost 9 bases, and 7 bases stayed unmatched. CDR3 bases: TGTGCCAGCAGTGGAGCGGGAGGGCCACGTGAGCAGTTCTTC. This sequence encodes CASSGAGGPREQFF.

The V gene is TRBV13, the J gene TRBJ2-7; TRBD1 aligns across 10 bases. The V gene's germline CDR1 is PRHDT and CDR2 FYEKMQ (reference sequence). The CDR3 is 14 amino acids. V was pared by 5 bases and J by 3 bases, with 4 bases of the junction left unmatched. CDR3 nucleotides: TGTGCCAGCAGCGGACGGGACAGGGGCTACGAGCAGTACTTC. Translating gives CASSGRDRGYEQYF.

V is TRBV29-1 and J is TRBJ2-5; D gene uncertain. Trimming pared 3 bases from V and 2 bases from J, leaving 13 bases between. The CDR3 has 14 amino acids. The germline CDR1 and CDR2 sequences are SQVTM and ANQGSEA. The CDR3 loop reads CSVEERSWQETQYF. CDR3 nucleotide sequence: TGCAGCGTTGAGGAGAGAAGTTGGCAAGAGACCCAGTACTTC.

This clone appeared a few times. This rearrangement joins TRBV2 to TRBJ2-2, with D perhaps matching TRBD1 (6 bases). Trimming removed 11 bases from V and 7 bases from J, with 20 bases in between. There are 14 residues in the CDR3. Germline CDR1 reads SNHLY; CDR2 reads FYNNEI. CDR3 sequence reads: CALTTRGSNGELFF. CDR3 coding DNA: TGTGCCCTTACGACCAGGGGTTCGAACGGGGAGCTGTTTTTT. Together with reference TRBV2 and TRBJ2-2, the CDR3 gives the full variable domain: EPEVTQTPSHQVTQMGQEVILRCVPISNHLYFYWYRQILGQKVEFLVSFYNNEISEKSEIFDDQFSVERPDGSNFTLKIRSTKLEDSAMYFCALTTRGSNGELFFGEGSRLTVL.

CDR3 amino acids: CASSLGTGRVNTEAFF. In DNA form, the CDR3 reads TGTGCCAGCAGTTTAGGGACAGGGAGGGTGAACACTGAAGCTTTCTTT. The rearrangement joins TRBV27 to TRBJ1-1; 9 nucleotides align to TRBD1. In germline, CDR1 is MNHEY, CDR2 SMNVEV (reference sequence). The CDR3 runs to 16 residues. Germline trimming cut 2 bases from V and 0 bases from J; bases unmatched to any gene: 4.

The chain recombines TRBV5-1 with TRBJ2-5, with a tentative D call TRBD2 (7 bases). CDR3 length equals 18 residues. CDR1 and CDR2 from the germline V gene are SGHRS and YFSETQ. The ends were cut back, 5 bases at V and 2 bases at J, with 25 bases in the middle. CDR3 DNA: TGCGCCAGCAGAACCTCCACCGGGGGGCGGGGAGGGCAAGAGACCCAGTACTTC. Encoded protein: CASRTSTGGRGGQETQYF.

J is TRBJ2-7 and V is TRBV7-2; 9 bases line up with TRBD2. There are 16 residues in the CDR3. CDR1 SGHTA and CDR2 FQGNSA come from the germline V gene. Trimming cost V 3 bases and J 6 bases; bases outside gene matches: 12. CDR3 nucleotide sequence: TGTGCCAGCAGCTTGCAAGCGGGAGGCGGGGTGGGCGAGCAGTACTTC. Its protein is CASSLQAGGGVGEQYF. The full variable domain, its missing parts supplied by reference TRBV7-2 and TRBJ2-7, is GAGVSQSPSNKVTEKGKDVELRCDPISGHTALYWYRQSLGQGLEFLIYFQGNSAPDKSGLPSDRFSAERTGGSVSTLTIQRTQQEDSAVYLCASSLQAGGGVGEQYFGPGTRLTVT.

This sequence joins TRBV27 and TRBJ1-3, with 7 positions matching TRBD1. There are 16 residues in the CDR3. With V trimmed by 4 bases and J by 1 base, 7 bases remained unmatched. Germline V gene lookup returns CDR1 MNHEY and CDR2 SMNVEV (reference sequence). CDR3 in DNA: TGTGCCAGCAGTTCGATGACAGGGCTATCTGGAAACACCATATATTTT. Protein sequence: CASSSMTGLSGNTIYF.